This T cell receptor beta chain emerged from a study of cytomegalovirus exposure and HLA in healthy donors. The PCR employed 60 Vbeta primers together with 13 Jbeta primers. Method: immunoSEQ multiplex PCR; TCRdb's copy keeps in-frame clones and lacks some. The sample lists about 180,000 clones, about 80% occurring once. All donors participated as healthy donors of bone marrow. This CDR3 is 18 amino acids long. Germline CDR1 and CDR2: SGHRS and YFSETQ. The V gene lost 4 bases and the J gene lost 0 bases, with 17 bases spanning the gap. Study results and caveats: The productive fraction for most TCR beta V segments was about 90% or about 30% in an earlier analysis. Trimming of TCR beta V- and J-genes showed a link, identified in a later analysis, to a missense DCLRE1C variant. The study reported that TCR beta sequences accurately predicted HLA-A and HLA-B alleles in most subjects.

A note on this clone: Its cognate antigen is unknown.

This clonotype originated in a young woman in good health and CMV-seropositive. V usage is TRBV5-1 and J usage is TRBJ2-6; TRBD1 is a possible D gene (5 bases). Sequences were obtained from PBMCs. The CDR3 coding sequence is TGCGCCAGCAGCATAGGGGCTATCCTGATCTCTGGGGCCAACGTCCTGACTTTC. Encoded protein: CASSIGAILISGANVLTF.